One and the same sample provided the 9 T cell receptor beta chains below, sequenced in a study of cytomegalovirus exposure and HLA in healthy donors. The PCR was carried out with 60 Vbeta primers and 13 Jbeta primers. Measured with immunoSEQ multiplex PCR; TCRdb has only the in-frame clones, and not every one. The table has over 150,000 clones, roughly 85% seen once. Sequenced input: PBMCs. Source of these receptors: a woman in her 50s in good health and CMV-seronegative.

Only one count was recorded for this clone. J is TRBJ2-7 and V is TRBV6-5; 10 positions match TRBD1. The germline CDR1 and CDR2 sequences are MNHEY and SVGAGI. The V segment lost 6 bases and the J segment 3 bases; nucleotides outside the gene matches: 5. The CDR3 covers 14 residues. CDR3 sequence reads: CASRRQGAVYEQYF. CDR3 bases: TGTGCCAGCAGGCGACAGGGGGCCGTCTACGAGCAGTACTTC.

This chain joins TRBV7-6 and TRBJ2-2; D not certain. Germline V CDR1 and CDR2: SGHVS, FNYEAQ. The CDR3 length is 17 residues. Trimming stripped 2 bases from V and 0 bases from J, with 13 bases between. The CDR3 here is CASSLLPSRPNTGELFF. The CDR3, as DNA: TGTGCCAGCAGCTTACTACCCTCTAGGCCGAACACCGGGGAGCTGTTTTTT.

The chain's CDR3 is CASSLASTGGVQETQYF. The CDR3 DNA sequence: TGCGCCAGCAGCTTGGCCTCGACAGGGGGAGTCCAAGAGACCCAGTACTTC. The rearrangement links TRBV5-1 to TRBJ2-5; 9 bases line up with TRBD1. Looked up from germline, CDR1 is SGHRS and CDR2 is YFSETQ. Trimming at V came to 0 bases and at J to 1 base, leaving 7 bases not matched to a gene. The CDR3 runs to 17 residues.

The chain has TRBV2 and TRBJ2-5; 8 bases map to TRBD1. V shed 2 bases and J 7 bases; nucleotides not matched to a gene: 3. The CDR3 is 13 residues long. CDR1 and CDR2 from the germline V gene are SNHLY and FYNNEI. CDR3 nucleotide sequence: TGTGCCAGCAGTGAACAGGGGGCCGGGACCCAGTACTTC. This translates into CASSEQGAGTQYF.

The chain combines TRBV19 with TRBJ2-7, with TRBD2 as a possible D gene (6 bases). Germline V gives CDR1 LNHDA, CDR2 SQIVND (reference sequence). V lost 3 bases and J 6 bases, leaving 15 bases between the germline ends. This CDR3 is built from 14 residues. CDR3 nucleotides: TGTGCCAGTAGTATTGCTGGACTATCTTTCGAGCAGTACTTC. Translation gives CASSIAGLSFEQYF.

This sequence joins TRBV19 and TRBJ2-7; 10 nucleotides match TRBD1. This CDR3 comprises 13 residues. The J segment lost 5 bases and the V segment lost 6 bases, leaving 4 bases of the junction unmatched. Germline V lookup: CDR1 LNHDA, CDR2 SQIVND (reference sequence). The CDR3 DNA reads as TGTGCCAGTAGGGGACAGGGGTTGGACGAGCAGTACTTC. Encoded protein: CASRGQGLDEQYF.

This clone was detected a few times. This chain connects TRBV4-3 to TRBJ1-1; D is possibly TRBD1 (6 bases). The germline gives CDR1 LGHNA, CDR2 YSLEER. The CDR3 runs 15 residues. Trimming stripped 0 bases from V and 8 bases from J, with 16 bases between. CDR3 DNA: TGCGCCAGCAGCCAAGAACTTAACAGGGAAACCGAAGCTTTCTTT. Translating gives CASSQELNRETEAFF.

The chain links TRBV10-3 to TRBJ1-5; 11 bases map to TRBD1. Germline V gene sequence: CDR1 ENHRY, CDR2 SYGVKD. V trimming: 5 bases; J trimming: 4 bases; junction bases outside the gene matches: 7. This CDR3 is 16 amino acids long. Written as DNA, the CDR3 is TGTGCCATCAGTCGATCTGGACAGGGGGCTAATCAGCCCCAGCATTTT. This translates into CAISRSGQGANQPQHF.

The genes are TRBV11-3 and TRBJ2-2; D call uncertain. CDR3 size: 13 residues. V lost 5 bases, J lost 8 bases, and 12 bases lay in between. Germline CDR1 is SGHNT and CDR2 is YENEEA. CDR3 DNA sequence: TGTGCCAGCAGCCCCTTGGCCGGGGGGGAGCTGTTTTTT. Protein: CASSPLAGGELFF.